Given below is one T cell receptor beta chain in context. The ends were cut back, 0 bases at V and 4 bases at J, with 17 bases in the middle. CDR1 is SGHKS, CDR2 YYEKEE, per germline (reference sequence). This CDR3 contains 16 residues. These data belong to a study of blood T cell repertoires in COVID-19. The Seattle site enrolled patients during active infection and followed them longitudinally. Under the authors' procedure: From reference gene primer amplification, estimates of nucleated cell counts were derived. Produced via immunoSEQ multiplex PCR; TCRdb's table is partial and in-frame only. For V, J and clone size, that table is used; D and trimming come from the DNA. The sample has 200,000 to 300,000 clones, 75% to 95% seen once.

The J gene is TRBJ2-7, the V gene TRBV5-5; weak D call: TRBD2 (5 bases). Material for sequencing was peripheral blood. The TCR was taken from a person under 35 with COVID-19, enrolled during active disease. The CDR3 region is CASSLELGAGVYEQYF. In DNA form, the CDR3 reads TGTGCCAGCAGCTTGGAATTAGGCGCGGGTGTATACGAGCAGTACTTC.